These T cell receptor beta chains were read from a single sample in a study of shared clonotypes between healthy human individuals. The data were produced by immunoSEQ multiplex PCR, yet TCRdb's version contains in-frame clones alone and is incomplete. The table includes 2 million to 2.5 million clones, 85% to 95% detected once. Input material: naive CD8+ T cells from PBMCs. All receptors come from a man aged 18-30 years in good health. Some clones in this sample may be carry-over from other donors' samples. The CDR3 runs from the conserved cysteine through the conserved F or W. Clone size appears in some rows only: once, few, many, or a class for an expanded clone.

V gene	CDR3 length	J gene	clone size	CDR3 protein
TRBV18	15	TRBJ1-1	.	CASSPSGTLNTEAFF
TRBV27	15	TRBJ1-2	few	CASSLHARANYGYTF
TRBV18	15	TRBJ1-2	.	CASSPLGQGAYGYTF
TRBV27	16	TRBJ2-7	.	CASSLSGGGTTYEQYF
TRBV15	16	TRBJ2-3	.	CATSRGTSGSTDTQYF
TRBV7-9	14	TRBJ2-7	.	CASTYTRGYGEQYF
TRBV7-9	14	TRBJ2-7	few	CASSPSQVTYEQYF
TRBV27	17	TRBJ2-2	.	CASSSTEAGPRNGELFF
TRBV6-1	18	TRBJ2-2	.	CASSEGRGTLTNTGELFF
TRBV5-6	17	TRBJ2-6	.	CASSHGAGISGANVLTF
TRBV7-9	11	TRBJ1-4	.	CASGPNEKLFF
TRBV7-9	14	TRBJ2-1	.	CASTSGGDGNEQFF
TRBV27	15	TRBJ2-3	.	CASSFGWRSTDTQYF
TRBV4-3	15	TRBJ2-7	.	CASSQVTGVYYEQYF
TRBV2	19	TRBJ2-3	.	CASTGSRDRAIRTTDTQYF
TRBV28	13	TRBJ1-5	.	CASTLKGNQPQHF
TRBV7-9	15	TRBJ1-1	.	CASSSWGIMNTEAFF
TRBV6-5	15	TRBJ2-1	.	CASTPGGGPGGEQFF
TRBV11-2	18	TRBJ2-7	.	CASSWRWTSGSSSYEQYF
TRBV7-9	14	TRBJ1-1	.	CASSLVFTGEGAFF
TRBV27	15	TRBJ1-4	.	CASSLGTGVNEKLFF
TRBV6-4	13	TRBJ1-1	once	CASRDRGLGEAFF
TRBV29-1	13	TRBJ2-7	.	CSVVPPRTYEQYF
TRBV27	15	TRBJ2-3	.	CASSARDRVSDTQYF
TRBV12-5	15	TRBJ1-2	.	CASGLPSTDSYGYTF
TRBV28	15	TRBJ1-1	.	CASDPTGPVNTEAFF
TRBV5-1	15	TRBJ2-1	.	CASNLERGAYNEQFF
TRBV9	14	TRBJ1-2	.	CASSSIQGRYGYTF
TRBV7-6	13	TRBJ1-1	.	CASSINKGTEAFF
TRBV15	14	TRBJ1-4	.	CATGPDGLNEKLFF
TRBV9	15	TRBJ2-3	.	CASSLGSSKGDTQYF
TRBV28	14	TRBJ2-1	.	CASRYAGTGNEQFF
TRBV14	15	TRBJ2-7	.	CASSQDQGPSYEQYF
TRBV6-1	14	TRBJ1-2	.	CASSAPGQGVGYTF
TRBV2	16	TRBJ1-5	.	CASSEEGLYSNQPQHF
TRBV5-4	16	TRBJ2-1	.	CASSSSKAGAYNEQFF
TRBV28	13	TRBJ2-7	once	CASGTVTSYEQYF
TRBV6-1	15	TRBJ1-4	.	CASSEGRTGNEKLFF
TRBV9	18	TRBJ2-2	.	CASSAPSILAGVIGELFF
TRBV9	14	TRBJ1-1	.	CASSATGEDTEAFF
TRBV10-3	15	TRBJ1-1	.	CAISDGARMNTEAFF
TRBV2	14	TRBJ2-7	.	CASTNPGQAYEQYF
TRBV2	14	TRBJ2-5	.	CASSPTGVQETQYF
TRBV28	13	TRBJ1-3	.	CASSLAGADTIYF
TRBV6-4	13	TRBJ2-2	.	CASSVEHTGELFF
TRBV21-1	16	TRBJ2-3	.	CASSDTDGTRTDTQYF
TRBV6-6	14	TRBJ1-1	.	CASSYSKTYTEAFF
TRBV4-2	18	TRBJ1-5	.	CASSQGATGGGLDQPQHF
TRBV6-5	13	TRBJ2-3	.	CASSFGGTDTQYF
TRBV5-1	17	TRBJ1-1	.	CASSGPGQGRMYTEAFF
TRBV6-5	14	TRBJ1-1	.	CASRGQFMNTEAFF
TRBV28	14	TRBJ2-1	once	CASSLDSGGNEQFF
TRBV5-6	11	TRBJ2-7	.	CASKDRYEQYF